This TCR beta chain is from a study of T cell responses to AZD1222 COVID-19 vaccine. The study's findings and limits: The study found Spike-specific TCR breadth and depth rose after two AZD1222 doses.

Repertoires were generated with immunoSEQ multiplex PCR, while TCRdb's copy carries only in-frame clones and drops some. The sample carries tens of thousands of clones, roughly 90% recorded once. Trimming shortened V by 0 bases and J by 2 bases, and 11 bases separated the two germline ends. Germline CDR1 and CDR2: SGHNT and YYREEE (reference sequence). The length of the CDR3 is 15 residues. On this clone itself: Its specificity is unknown.

The clonotype comes from an adult who received the AZD1222 COVID-19 vaccine. The chain employs TRBV5-4 and TRBJ2-5; D unclear. Here the sequenced sample was peripheral blood, taken 28 days after the second AZD1222 dose. As DNA, the CDR3 is TGTGCCAGCAGCTTGGCTCGATTGGGGCAAGAGACCCAGTACTTC. Protein: CASSLARLGQETQYF.